These 13 T cell receptor beta chains were sequenced from one sample in a study of OX40 agonist ivuxolimab in advanced cancers. Sequencing was performed with immunoSEQ multiplex PCR; in TCRdb, only in-frame clones are kept and a portion is missing. Here the sample spans about 74,000 clones, 84% being singletons. The sample was CD4+ or CD8+ T cells sorted from blood, taken in a trial of the OX40 agonist ivuxolimab. Every receptor here comes from an adult with an advanced solid tumor such as melanoma, head and neck, liver or kidney cancer.

The chain combines TRBV4-1 with TRBJ2-3; 11 bases align to TRBD2. V lost 0 bases to trimming and J lost 10 bases; unmatched junction nucleotides: 12. This CDR3 is built from 17 residues. In germline, CDR1 is MGHRA, CDR2 YSYEKL. As DNA, the CDR3 is TGCGCCAGCAGCCAAGAACCAACTAGCGGGAGCCCGCGAGCGCAGTATTTT. It encodes CASSQEPTSGSPRAQYF.

This clone was recorded a few times. This chain connects TRBV2 to TRBJ1-6, with 7 bases identical to TRBD1. V lost 11 bases, J lost 7 bases, and 11 bases stayed unmatched. The CDR3 is made up of 14 amino acids. From germline, CDR1 is SNHLY and CDR2 FYNNEI. The CDR3 sequence: CAGAFTQGNSPLHF. The CDR3 nucleotides are TGTGCCGGAGCCTTCACACAGGGGAATTCACCCCTCCACTTT.

About this clone itself: This CDR3 is also generated by other DNA sequences in the sample. This chain connects TRBV13 to TRBJ2-5; D might be TRBD1 or TRBD2, each matching 7 bases. Germline CDR1 and CDR2: PRHDT and FYEKMQ (reference sequence). The CDR3 has 17 amino acids. V shed 5 bases and J shed 4 bases, with 23 bases lying between them. The CDR3 DNA reads TGTGCCAGCAGCCGGGGGCGACAGGGCTGGGGGGGAGAGACCCAGTACTTC. Its protein product is CASSRGRQGWGGETQYF.

CDR3 sequence reads: CASSLEAFGNTIYF. The CDR3 DNA follows: TGCGCCAGCAGCTTGGAGGCGTTTGGAAACACCATATATTTT. V is TRBV5-1 and J is TRBJ1-3, with D unclear. The length of the CDR3 is 14 residues. Trimming pared 0 bases from V and 3 bases from J, leaving 7 bases between. Germline V lookup: CDR1 SGHRS, CDR2 YFSETQ.

The chain links TRBV7-9 to TRBJ1-1; D is undetermined. This CDR3 spans 13 amino acids. Germline lookup yields CDR1 SEHNR and CDR2 FQNEAQ (reference sequence). Deletions cut 0 bases from V and 7 bases from J, with 9 bases between. The CDR3 bases are TGTGCCAGCAGCTTAGCGGATGGAGTTGAAGCTTTCTTT. This encodes CASSLADGVEAFF.

The chain links TRBV7-8 to TRBJ2-5; D remains ambiguous. Germline CDR1 SGHVS, CDR2 FQNEAQ. The CDR3 covers 14 residues. V gave up 1 base and J gave up 2 bases, with 8 bases separating them. The CDR3 spells CASSLVSRQETQYF. The CDR3 DNA is TGTGCCAGCAGCTTAGTGTCCAGACAAGAGACCCAGTACTTC.

The chain carries TRBV4-3 and TRBJ2-1; D is unresolved. This CDR3 has 14 amino acids. Germline CDR1 is LGHNA and CDR2 is YSLEER. V was clipped by 0 bases and J by 7 bases, with 10 bases between them. CDR3 in DNA: TGCGCCAGCAGCCAAGAGATTAGCTGGAATGAGCAGTTCTTC. The encoded protein is CASSQEISWNEQFF.

The genes are TRBV7-9 and TRBJ2-5; the D is unclear. The ends were cut back, 5 bases at V and 2 bases at J, with 12 bases in the middle. Germline CDR1 SEHNR, CDR2 FQNEAQ (reference sequence). The CDR3 contains 14 residues. CDR3: CASSPAGRQETQYF. The CDR3 nucleotides are TGTGCCAGCAGCCCAGCCGGGCGTCAAGAGACCCAGTACTTC.

The chain has TRBV6-5 and TRBJ1-1; D not certain. V gave up 0 bases and J gave up 10 bases, with 9 bases separating them. The CDR3 consists of 12 residues. Germline CDR1 MNHEY, CDR2 SVGAGI. CDR3 region: CASSYSTSGAFF. CDR3 in DNA: TGTGCCAGCAGTTACTCGACATCGGGAGCTTTCTTT.

The chain joins TRBV6-1 to TRBJ2-3; 7 bases match TRBD1. There are 12 residues in the CDR3. The junction had 6 bases not matched to a gene; V was cut back by 6 bases and J by 9 bases. Germline CDR1 and CDR2: MNHNS and SASEGT. The chain's CDR3 is CASSLGQTTQYF. CDR3 coding DNA: TGTGCCAGCAGCCTGGGACAGACAACGCAGTATTTT.

This chain connects TRBV28 to TRBJ2-1; D is ambiguous. From germline, CDR1 is MDHEN and CDR2 SYDVKM. This CDR3 has 12 residues. V lost 8 bases, J lost 0 bases, and 5 bases lay in between. The CDR3, as DNA: TGTGCCAGCGCCTACTCCTACAATGAGCAGTTCTTC. Translation gives CASAYSYNEQFF.

This chain uses TRBV7-2 with TRBJ2-2, with 7 positions matching TRBD2. Trimming cost V 1 base and J 7 bases; bases outside gene matches: 9. The CDR3 has 16 amino acids. The germline gives CDR1 SGHTA, CDR2 FQGNSA. The CDR3 DNA reads as TGTGCCAGCAGCTTAGGTACCGGACTAGTCGGCGGGGAGCTGTTTTTT. This encodes CASSLGTGLVGGELFF.

The sample holds a few counts of this clone. The gene calls are TRBV6-1 and TRBJ2-7; no reliable D call. Deletions cut 6 bases from V and 3 bases from J, with 0 bases between. The CDR3 spans 9 residues. Per germline, CDR1 MNHNS and CDR2 SASEGT. The CDR3 bases are TGTGCCAGCAGCTACGAGCAGTACTTC. Amino acid sequence: CASSYEQYF.